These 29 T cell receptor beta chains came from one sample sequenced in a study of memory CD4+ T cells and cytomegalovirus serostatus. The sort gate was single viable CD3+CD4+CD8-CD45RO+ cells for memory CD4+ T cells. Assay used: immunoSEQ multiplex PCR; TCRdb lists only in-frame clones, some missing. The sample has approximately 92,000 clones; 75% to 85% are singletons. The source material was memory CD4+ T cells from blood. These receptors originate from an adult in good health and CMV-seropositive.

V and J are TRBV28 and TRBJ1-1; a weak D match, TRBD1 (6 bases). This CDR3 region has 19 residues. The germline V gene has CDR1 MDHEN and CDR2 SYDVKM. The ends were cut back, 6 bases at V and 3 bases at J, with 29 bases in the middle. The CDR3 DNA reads TGTGCCAGCAGGCGGTATCCAGGTAACCCTCAGGGGATAGACACTGAAGCTTTCTTT. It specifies CASRRYPGNPQGIDTEAFF.

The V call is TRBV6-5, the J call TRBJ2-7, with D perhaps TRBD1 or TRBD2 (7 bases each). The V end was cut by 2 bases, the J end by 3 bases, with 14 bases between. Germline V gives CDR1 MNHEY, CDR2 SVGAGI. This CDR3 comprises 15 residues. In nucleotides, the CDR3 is TGTGCCAGCAGTTACGGGGGGGGACAGAGCTACGAGCAGTACTTC. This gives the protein CASSYGGGQSYEQYF.

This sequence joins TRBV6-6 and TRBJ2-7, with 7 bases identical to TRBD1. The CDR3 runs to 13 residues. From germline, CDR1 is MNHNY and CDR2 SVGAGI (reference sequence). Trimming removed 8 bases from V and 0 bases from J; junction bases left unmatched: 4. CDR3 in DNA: TGTGCCAGCTTTGACAGGGACTCCTACGAGCAGTACTTC. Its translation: CASFDRDSYEQYF.

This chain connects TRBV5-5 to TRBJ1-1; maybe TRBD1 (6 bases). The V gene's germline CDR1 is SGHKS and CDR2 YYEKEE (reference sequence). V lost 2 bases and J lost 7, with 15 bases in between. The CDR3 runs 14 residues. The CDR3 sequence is CASSLAINRDEAFF. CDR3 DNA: TGTGCCAGCAGCTTAGCGATCAACAGGGATGAAGCTTTCTTT. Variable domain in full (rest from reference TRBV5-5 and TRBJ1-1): DAGVTQSPTHLIKTRGQQVTLRCSPISGHKSVSWYQQVLGQGPQFIFQYYEKEERGRGNFPDRFSARQFPNYSSELNVNALLLGDSALYLCASSLAINRDEAFFGQGTRLTVV.

CDR3 coding DNA: TGTGCCAGTAGTAGCCTTTACAGGAACACTGAAGCTTTCTTT. Its protein is CASSSLYRNTEAFF. This chain joins TRBV19 and TRBJ1-1; unclear D gene. The CDR3 is made up of 14 amino acids. Germline assignment: CDR1 LNHDA and CDR2 SQIVND (reference sequence). V was cut by 4 bases and J by 1 base, with 10 bases left in between.

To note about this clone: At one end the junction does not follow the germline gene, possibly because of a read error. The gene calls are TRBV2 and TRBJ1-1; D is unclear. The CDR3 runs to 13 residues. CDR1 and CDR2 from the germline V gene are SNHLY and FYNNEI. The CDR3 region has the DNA TGTGCCAGCAATGAAGTGGGAGGCACTGAAGCTTTCTTT. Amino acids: CASNEVGGTEAFF.

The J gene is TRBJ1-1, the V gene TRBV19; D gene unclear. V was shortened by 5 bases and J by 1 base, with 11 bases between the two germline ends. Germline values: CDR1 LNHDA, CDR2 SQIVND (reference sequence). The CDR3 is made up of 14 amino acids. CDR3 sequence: CASSLVSPNTEAFF. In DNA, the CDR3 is TGTGCCAGTAGTCTGGTGTCTCCGAACACTGAAGCTTTCTTT.

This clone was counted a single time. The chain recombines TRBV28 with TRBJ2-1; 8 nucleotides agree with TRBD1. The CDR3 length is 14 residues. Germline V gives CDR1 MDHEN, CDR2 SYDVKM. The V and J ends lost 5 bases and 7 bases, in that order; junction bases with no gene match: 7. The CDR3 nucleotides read TGTGCCAGCAGTGATCGGACAGGGAATAATGAGCAGTTCTTC. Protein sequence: CASSDRTGNNEQFF.

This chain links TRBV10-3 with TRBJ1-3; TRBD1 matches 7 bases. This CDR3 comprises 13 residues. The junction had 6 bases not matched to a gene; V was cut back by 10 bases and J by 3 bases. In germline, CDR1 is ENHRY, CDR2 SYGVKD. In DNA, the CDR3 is TGTGCCACCACCCGGACAGGTGGAAACACCATATATTTT. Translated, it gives CATTRTGGNTIYF.

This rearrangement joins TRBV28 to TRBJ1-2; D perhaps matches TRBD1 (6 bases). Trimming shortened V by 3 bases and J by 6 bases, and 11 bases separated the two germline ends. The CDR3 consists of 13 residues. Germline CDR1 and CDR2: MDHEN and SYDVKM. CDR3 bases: TGTGCCAGCAGTTTCCCCAGGGGAGATGGCTACACCTTC. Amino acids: CASSFPRGDGYTF.

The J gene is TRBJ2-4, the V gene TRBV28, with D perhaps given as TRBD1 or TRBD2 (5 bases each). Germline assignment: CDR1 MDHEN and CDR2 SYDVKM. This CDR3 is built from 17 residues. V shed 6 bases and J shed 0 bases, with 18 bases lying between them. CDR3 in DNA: TGTGCCAGCAGCAGAAACGCCGGGACCTTAGCCAAAAACATTCAGTACTTC. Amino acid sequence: CASSRNAGTLAKNIQYF.

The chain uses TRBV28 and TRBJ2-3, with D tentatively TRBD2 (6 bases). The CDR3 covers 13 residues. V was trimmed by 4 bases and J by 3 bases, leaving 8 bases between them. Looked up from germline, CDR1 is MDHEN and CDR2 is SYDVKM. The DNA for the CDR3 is TGTGCCAGCAGTTACGGGGGAACAGATACGCAGTATTTT. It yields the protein CASSYGGTDTQYF.

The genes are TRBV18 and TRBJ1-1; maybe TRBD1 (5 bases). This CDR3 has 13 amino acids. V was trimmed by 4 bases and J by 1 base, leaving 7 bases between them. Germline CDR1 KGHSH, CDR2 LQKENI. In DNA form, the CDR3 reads TGTGCCAGCTCACTAGGACAGAACACTGAAGCTTTCTTT. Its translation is CASSLGQNTEAFF.

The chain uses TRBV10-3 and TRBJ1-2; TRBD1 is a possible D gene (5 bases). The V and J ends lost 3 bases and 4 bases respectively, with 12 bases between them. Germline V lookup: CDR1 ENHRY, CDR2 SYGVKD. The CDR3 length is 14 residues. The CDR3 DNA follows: TGTGCCATCAGTGAAGGTTGGGGGACCTATGGCTACACCTTC. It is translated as CAISEGWGTYGYTF.

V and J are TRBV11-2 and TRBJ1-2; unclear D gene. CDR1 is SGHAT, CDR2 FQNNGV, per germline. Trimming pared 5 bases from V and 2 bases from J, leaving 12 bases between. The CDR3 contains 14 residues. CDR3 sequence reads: CASSPGLQNYGYTF. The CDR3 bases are TGTGCCAGCAGCCCTGGTTTACAGAACTATGGCTACACCTTC. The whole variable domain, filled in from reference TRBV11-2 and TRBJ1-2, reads EAGVAQSPRYKIIEKRQSVAFWCNPISGHATLYWYQQILGQGPKLLIQFQNNGVVDDSQLPKDRFSAERLKGVDSTLKIQPAKLEDSAVYLCASSPGLQNYGYTFGSGTRLTVV.

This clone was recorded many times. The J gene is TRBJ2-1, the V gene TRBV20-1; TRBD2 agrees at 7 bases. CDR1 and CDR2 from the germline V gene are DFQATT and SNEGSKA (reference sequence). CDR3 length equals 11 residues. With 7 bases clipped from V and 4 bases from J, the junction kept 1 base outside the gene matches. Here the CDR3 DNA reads TGCAGTGGAGCGGGATACAATGAGCAGTTCTTC. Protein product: CSGAGYNEQFF.

The CDR3 is CASSQQGKTDTQYF. For the CDR3, the DNA is TGTGCCAGCTCACAGCAGGGCAAGACAGATACGCAGTATTTT. The chain carries TRBV18 and TRBJ2-3, with D possibly TRBD1 on 5 matching bases. The CDR3 contains 14 residues. The V gene lost 4 bases and the J gene lost 3 bases, with 11 bases spanning the gap. Germline values: CDR1 KGHSH, CDR2 LQKENI. The full variable domain, in which reference TRBV18 and TRBJ2-3 provide the parts outside the CDR3, is NAGVMQNPRHLVRRRGQEARLRCSPMKGHSHVYWYRQLPEEGLKFMVYLQKENIIDESGMPKERFSAEFPKEGPSILRIQQVVRGDSAAYFCASSQQGKTDTQYFGPGTRLTVL.

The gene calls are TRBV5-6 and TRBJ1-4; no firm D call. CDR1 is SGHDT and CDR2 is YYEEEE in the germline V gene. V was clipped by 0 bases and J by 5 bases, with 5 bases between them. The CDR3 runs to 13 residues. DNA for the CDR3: TGTGCCAGCAGCTTGGACACGAATGAAAAACTGTTTTTT. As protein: CASSLDTNEKLFF.

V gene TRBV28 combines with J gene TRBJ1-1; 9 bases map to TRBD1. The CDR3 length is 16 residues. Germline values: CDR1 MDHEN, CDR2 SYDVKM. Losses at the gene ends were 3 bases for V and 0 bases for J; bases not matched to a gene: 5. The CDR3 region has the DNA TGTGCCAGCAGTTTGAACAGGGGGCGCATGAACACTGAAGCTTTCTTT. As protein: CASSLNRGRMNTEAFF. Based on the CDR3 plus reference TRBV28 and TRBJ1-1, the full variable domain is DVKVTQSSRYLVKRTGEKVFLECVQDMDHENMFWYRQDPGLGLRLIYFSYDVKMKEKGDIPEGYSVSREKKERFSLILESASTNQTSMYLCASSLNRGRMNTEAFFGQGTRLTVV.

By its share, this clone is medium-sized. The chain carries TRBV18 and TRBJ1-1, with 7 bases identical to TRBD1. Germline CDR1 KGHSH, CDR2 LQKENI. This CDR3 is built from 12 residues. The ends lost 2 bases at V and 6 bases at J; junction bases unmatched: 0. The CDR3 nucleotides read TGTGCCAGCTCACCAAGGGGGCCTGAAGCTTTCTTT. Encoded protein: CASSPRGPEAFF.

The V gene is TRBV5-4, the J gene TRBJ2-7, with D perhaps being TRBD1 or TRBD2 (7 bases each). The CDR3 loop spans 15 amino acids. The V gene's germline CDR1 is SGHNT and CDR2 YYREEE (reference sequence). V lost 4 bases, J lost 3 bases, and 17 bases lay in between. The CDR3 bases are TGTGCCAGCAGCCTAGACCAGGGGGGGTTCTACGAGCAGTACTTC. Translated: CASSLDQGGFYEQYF.

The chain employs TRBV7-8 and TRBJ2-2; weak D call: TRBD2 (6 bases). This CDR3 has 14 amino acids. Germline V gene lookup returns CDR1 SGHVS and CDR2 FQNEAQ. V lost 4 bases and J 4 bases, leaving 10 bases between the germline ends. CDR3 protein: CASSSWGGTGELFF. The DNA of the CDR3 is TGTGCCAGCAGCTCATGGGGAGGCACCGGGGAGCTGTTTTTT.

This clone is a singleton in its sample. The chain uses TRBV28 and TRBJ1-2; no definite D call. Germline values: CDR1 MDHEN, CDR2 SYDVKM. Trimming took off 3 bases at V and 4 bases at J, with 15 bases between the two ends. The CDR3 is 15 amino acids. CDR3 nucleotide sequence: TGTGCCAGCAGTTTTCTGAAGGGAGGAAGCTATGGCTACACCTTC. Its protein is CASSFLKGGSYGYTF.

CDR3 coding DNA: TGCGCCAGCAGCTGGGGGTCTGGGGCCAACGTCCTGACTTTC. Translation: CASSWGSGANVLTF. The V call is TRBV5-1, the J call TRBJ2-6, with D tentatively TRBD1 or TRBD2 (5 bases each). V was cut by 3 bases and J by 1 base, with 5 bases left in between. Germline V CDR1 and CDR2: SGHRS, YFSETQ. The CDR3 covers 14 residues.

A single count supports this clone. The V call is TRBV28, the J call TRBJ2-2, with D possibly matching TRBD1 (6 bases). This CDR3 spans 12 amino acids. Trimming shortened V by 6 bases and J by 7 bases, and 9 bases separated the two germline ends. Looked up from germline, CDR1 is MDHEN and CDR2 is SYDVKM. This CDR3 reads CASRRGIGELFF. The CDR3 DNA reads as TGTGCCAGCAGAAGGGGGATCGGGGAGCTGTTTTTT. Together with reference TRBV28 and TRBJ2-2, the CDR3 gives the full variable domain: DVKVTQSSRYLVKRTGEKVFLECVQDMDHENMFWYRQDPGLGLRLIYFSYDVKMKEKGDIPEGYSVSREKKERFSLILESASTNQTSMYLCASRRGIGELFFGEGSRLTVL.

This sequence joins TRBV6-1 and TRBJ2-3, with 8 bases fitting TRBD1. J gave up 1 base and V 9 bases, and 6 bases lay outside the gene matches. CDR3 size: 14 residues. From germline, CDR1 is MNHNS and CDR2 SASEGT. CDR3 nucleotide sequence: TGTGCCAGTCGCCGGGGACAGGGCACAGATACGCAGTATTTT. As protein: CASRRGQGTDTQYF.

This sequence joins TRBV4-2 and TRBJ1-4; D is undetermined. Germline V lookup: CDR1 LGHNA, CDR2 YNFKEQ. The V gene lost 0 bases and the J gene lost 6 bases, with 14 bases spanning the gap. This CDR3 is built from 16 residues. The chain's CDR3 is CASSQDLWGADEKLFF. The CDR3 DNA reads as TGTGCCAGCAGCCAAGATCTCTGGGGTGCGGATGAAAAACTGTTTTTT.

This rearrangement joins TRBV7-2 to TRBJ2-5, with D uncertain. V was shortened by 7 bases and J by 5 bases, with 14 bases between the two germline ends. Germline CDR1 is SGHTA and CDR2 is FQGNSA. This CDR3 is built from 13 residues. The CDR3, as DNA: TGTGCCAGCACCCTCGCGGTTGCGGAGACCCAGTACTTC. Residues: CASTLAVAETQYF.

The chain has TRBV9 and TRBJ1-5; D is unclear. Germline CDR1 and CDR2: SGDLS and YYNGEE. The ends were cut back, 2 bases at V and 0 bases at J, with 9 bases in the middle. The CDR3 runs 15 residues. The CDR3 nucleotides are TGTGCCAGCAGCGTTGGGCCATATAGCAATCAGCCCCAGCATTTT. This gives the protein CASSVGPYSNQPQHF.